This T cell receptor beta chain was recovered during a study of shared clonotypes between healthy human individuals. Study-wide findings and caveats: The low donor count limited represented genetic and exposure-history diversity. Clonotypes which were not shared had lower generation probabilities than clonotypes that all four donors shared.

This clone occurred once. Its antigen remains unidentified. In the original processing: As immunoSEQ supplied junction-only sequences (without quality scores), filtering differed. The method was immunoSEQ multiplex PCR; TCRdb's version includes in-frame clones alone and lacks a portion of them. That table gives V, J and clone size, and the DNA gave D and trimming. The sample records about 2 million clones, about 95% being singletons. The CDR3 length is 15 residues. V dropped 4 bases and J dropped 3 bases, with 15 bases sitting between them. From germline, CDR1 is SEHNR and CDR2 FQNEAQ (reference sequence). The naive CD8 population came from CD45RO-negative cells selected for CCR7, without terminally differentiated effector memory CD45RA+ cells.

The TCR sequence derives from a man aged 18 to 30 in good health. Sequenced input: naive CD8+ T cells sorted from blood. This chain joins TRBV7-9 and TRBJ1-1, with D unresolved. CDR3: CASSSPDGIYTEAFF. The CDR3 nucleotides read TGTGCCAGCAGCTCACCCGACGGGATATACACTGAAGCTTTCTTT.